Below are 8 T cell receptor beta chains sequenced from a single sample in a study of blood T cells in healthy people across ages. Sample-barcoded 5' priming and a J-beta primer mix drove a second PCR of roughly 7 to 11 cycles. Each CDR3 protein is one row after TCRdb ran MiXCR on the 5' RACE reads. The sample has roughly 800,000 distinct CDR3 sequences, 55% to 70% seen once; the top ten hold about 20%. The material sequenced was blood. The receptors come from a man between 25 and 39 years old in good health.

The chain employs TRBV14 and TRBJ2-7; weak D call: TRBD1 (5 bases). Germline V gives CDR1 SGHDN, CDR2 FVKESK. The CDR3 runs 13 residues. V lost 9 bases to trimming and J lost 5 bases, with 17 bases between them. The CDR3 coding sequence is TGTGCCAGTAGAACGATTCAGGGTAACGAGCAGTACTTC. Its translation: CASRTIQGNEQYF.

This rearrangement joins TRBV12-3 or TRBV12-4 to TRBJ2-1, with D maybe TRBD1 (5 bases). Trimming shortened V by 6 bases and J by 8 bases, and 14 bases separated the two germline ends. CDR3 length equals 13 residues. The CDR3 loop reads CASRSPWGDEQFF. The CDR3 DNA follows: TGTGCCAGCAGATCCCCCTGGGGCGATGAGCAGTTCTTC.

V and J are TRBV5-6 and TRBJ2-7; D call uncertain. V was clipped by 0 bases and J by 6 bases, with 10 bases between them. This CDR3 comprises 13 residues. The germline gives CDR1 SGHDT, CDR2 YYEEEE. CDR3 loop: CASSLDPRGEQYF. The CDR3 DNA sequence: TGTGCCAGCAGCTTGGATCCTCGCGGCGAGCAGTACTTC.

J is TRBJ1-2 and V is TRBV3-1; a weak D match, TRBD1 (6 bases). The CDR3 covers 15 residues. V was cut by 0 bases and J by 7 bases, with 15 bases left in between. CDR1 LGHDT and CDR2 YNNKEL come from the germline V gene (reference sequence). The DNA of the CDR3 is TGTGCCAGCAGCCAAGATGGGGTAGGGGGACGTGGCTACACCTTC. Its protein product is CASSQDGVGGRGYTF.

This clonotype has just a few counts. The chain recombines TRBV7-2 with TRBJ2-5; the D gene is possibly TRBD2 (6 bases). Per germline, CDR1 SGHTA and CDR2 FQGNSA. This CDR3 has 15 residues. V was clipped by 1 base and J by 0 bases, with 9 bases between them. CDR3 in DNA: TGTGCCAGCAGCTTAGTCGGGGGAAACCAAGAGACCCAGTACTTC. Protein: CASSLVGGNQETQYF.

The chain joins TRBV5-1 to TRBJ1-1; 9 bases fit TRBD1. Germline V gene data show CDR1 as SGHRS and CDR2 as YFSETQ. There are 15 residues in the CDR3. The V segment lost 5 bases and the J segment 1 base; nucleotides outside the gene matches: 6. Here the CDR3 reads CASRPGQGGNTEAFF. The CDR3 nucleotides read TGCGCCAGCAGGCCGGGACAGGGCGGGAACACTGAAGCTTTCTTT.

This chain links TRBV7-2 with TRBJ2-2, with 8 positions matching TRBD2. V trimming: 1 base; J trimming: 6 bases; junction bases outside the gene matches: 10. Germline CDR1 SGHTA, CDR2 FQGNSA. The CDR3 has 17 residues. The CDR3 DNA reads as TGTGCCAGCAGCTTAGGGTCCGGGACTAGTGCAGCCGGGGAGCTGTTTTTT. Amino acids: CASSLGSGTSAAGELFF.

The gene calls are TRBV14 and TRBJ1-1; possibly TRBD1 for D (6 bases). Germline CDR1 SGHDN, CDR2 FVKESK. Between the trimmed V and J ends, which lost 4 bases and 5 bases, there was a span of 14 bases. The CDR3 runs 14 residues. This chain's CDR3 is CASSLQGPPTEAFF. The CDR3 region has the DNA TGTGCCAGCAGCCTACAGGGTCCGCCAACTGAAGCTTTCTTT.